One and the same sample provided the 2 T cell receptor beta chains below, sequenced in a study of blood T cell repertoires in COVID-19 (dated by TCRdb to between 2020 and 2021). Library method: the immunoSEQ multiplex PCR assay. TCRdb retrieved this table from immuneACCESS and kept in-frame rearrangements only. Not all clones are present; in checked studies, unresolved V genes account for under half, and no reason is known for the remainder. Recorded for this sample are some 120,000 clones; approximately 90% of them occurred a single time. Jointly, the top ten make up about 1.5% of the sample. The specimen was peripheral blood. These receptors were taken from a human donor in a cohort sampled during active COVID-19.

The chain has TRBV11-2 and TRBJ2-1; TRBD2 matches at 7 bases. Germline V lookup: CDR1 SGHAT, CDR2 FQNNGV. The CDR3 runs to 17 residues. Trimming at V came to 1 base and at J to 7 bases, leaving 13 bases not matched to a gene. The CDR3 bases are TGTGCCAGCAGCTTAGCCCCCCGGCGGGAGAGTATGAATGAGCAGTTCTTC. It encodes CASSLAPRRESMNEQFF.

The CDR3 here is CASSLAGAGANVLTF. The CDR3 nucleotides are TGTGCCAGCAGCTTAGCGGGAGCTGGGGCCAACGTCCTGACTTTC. The gene calls are TRBV5-4 and TRBJ2-6; 8 bases are a match to TRBD2. CDR3 length equals 15 residues. Germline lookup yields CDR1 SGHNT and CDR2 YYREEE (reference sequence). V lost 2 bases, J lost 2 bases, and 0 bases stayed unmatched. The whole variable domain, filled in from reference TRBV5-4 and TRBJ2-6, reads ETGVTQSPTHLIKTRGQQVTLRCSSQSGHNTVSWYQQALGQGPQFIFQYYREEENGRGNFPPRFSGLQFPNYSSELNVNALELDDSALYLCASSLAGAGANVLTFGAGSRLTVL.